This passage covers 32 T cell receptor beta chains from one sample sequenced in a study of type 1 and type 2 diabetes patients. Genomic DNA was the PCR template. Amplification of the beta chain CDR3 used 30 forward and 13 reverse multiplex primers. Via MiXCR, TCRdb re-called the multiplex PCR reads, giving one row per CDR3 protein. The sample consists of about 290,000 distinct CDR3 sequences, roughly 50% of them appearing once. Sequencing was carried out using peripheral blood mononuclear cells (PBMCs). These receptors all stem from a man between 18 and 35 years old with type 2 diabetes.

The chain is built from TRBV12-3 or TRBV12-4 and TRBJ2-2; D gene uncertain. V lost 3 bases and J lost 4, with 12 bases in between. The CDR3 sequence is 15 residues long. Here the CDR3 DNA reads TGTGCCAGCAGTTTGTTCAGCTTCGGCACCGGGGAGCTGTTTTTT. It specifies CASSLFSFGTGELFF.

This clonotype has just a few counts. The chain couples TRBV20-1 to TRBJ2-5; D tentatively fits TRBD1 or TRBD2 (6 bases each). Germline V gives CDR1 DFQATT, CDR2 SNEGSKA (reference sequence). This CDR3 is built from 13 residues. Trimming removed 2 bases at V and 5 bases at J, with 12 bases between. The CDR3 coding sequence is TGCAGTGCTAGACCCGGGGGCAGGGAGACCCAGTACTTC. Translating gives CSARPGGRETQYF.

Concerning this clonotype: A much larger clonotype is one base distant, so this may be a read error. The chain combines TRBV15 with TRBJ2-7; TRBD2 aligns across 10 bases. Germline values: CDR1 LNHNV, CDR2 YYDKDF (reference sequence). The CDR3 contains 15 residues. CDR3 loop: CAASRGLAGVREQYF. The CDR3 DNA sequence: TGTGCCGCCAGCAGAGGGCTAGCGGGGGTCAGGGAGCAGTACTTC. The full variable domain, with the rest looked up from reference TRBV15 and TRBJ2-7, is DAMVIQNPRYQVTQFGKPVTLSCSQTLNHNVMYWYQQKSSQAPKLLFHYYDKDFNNEADTPDNFQSRRPNTSFCFLDIRSPGLGDTAMYLCAASRGLAGVREQYFGPGTRLTVT.

In the case of this clonotype: A much larger clone sits a single nucleotide away, making a read error possible. This chain uses TRBV2 with TRBJ2-2, with a weak D call TRBD2 (5 bases). V was shortened by 4 bases and J by 6 bases, with 12 bases between the two germline ends. The CDR3 extends over 14 amino acids. Per germline, CDR1 SNHLY and CDR2 FYNNEI. CDR3 coding DNA: TGTGCCAGCAGTGTAAATGGGAGTGCCGGGGAGCTGTTTTTT. It is translated as CASSVNGSAGELFF.

The chain has TRBV20-1 and TRBJ1-1, with TRBD1 as a possible D gene (5 bases). Trimming removed 6 bases from V and 6 bases from J, with 17 bases in between. Per germline, CDR1 DFQATT and CDR2 SNEGSKA (reference sequence). The CDR3 totals 13 residues. As DNA, the CDR3 is TGCAGTGCCCGGGGGAGGGGAAGGTCTGAAGCTTTCTTT. Amino acid sequence: CSARGRGRSEAFF.

Worth noting for this clonotype: A much larger clone sits a single nucleotide away, making a read error possible. The V and J genes are TRBV15 and TRBJ1-4; D gene unclear. The V and J ends lost 5 bases and 7 bases respectively, with 17 bases between them. The CDR3 spans 15 residues. Germline V lookup: CDR1 LNHNV, CDR2 YYDKDF (reference sequence). In DNA form, the CDR3 reads TGTGCCACCAGCGAAAGGGAAGGAGGAGGTGAAAAACTGTTTTTT. Translated: CATSEREGGGEKLFF.

The chain uses TRBV5-1 and TRBJ1-1; D is unresolved. Germline CDR1 and CDR2: SGHRS and YFSETQ. V was clipped by 8 bases and J by 4 bases, with 9 bases between them. CDR3 length: 11 residues. CDR3 DNA sequence: TGCGCCAGTCAAGGAGGCACTGAAGCTTTCTTT. It translates to CASQGGTEAFF.

The chain recombines TRBV4-1 with TRBJ1-1; 11 nucleotides agree with TRBD1. Germline CDR1 is MGHRA and CDR2 is YSYEKL. J gave up 5 bases and V 3 bases, and 8 bases lay outside the gene matches. The CDR3 runs 16 residues. In DNA, the CDR3 is TGCGCCAGCAGCCATCTTTTCGGGACAGGGGGAACTGAAGCTTTCTTT. As protein: CASSHLFGTGGTEAFF.

The chain is built from TRBV11-2 and TRBJ2-7, with D unresolved. With 5 bases removed from V and 5 bases from J, the gap between germline ends came to 16 bases. Germline CDR1 SGHAT, CDR2 FQNNGV. The CDR3 runs 14 residues. The CDR3 protein is CASSMDLRSNEQYF. In nucleotides, the CDR3 is TGTGCCAGCAGCATGGATCTGCGTTCCAACGAGCAGTACTTC.

V and J are TRBV7-6 and TRBJ2-5; TRBD2 matches at 9 bases. Per germline, CDR1 SGHVS and CDR2 FNYEAQ. With 1 base clipped from V and 0 bases from J, the junction kept 9 bases outside the gene matches. The CDR3 runs to 18 residues. The CDR3 region is CASSLVSPTSGYQETQYF. CDR3 bases: TGTGCCAGCAGCTTAGTCTCGCCGACTAGCGGTTACCAAGAGACCCAGTACTTC.

The chain has TRBV10-3 and TRBJ2-5; D may be TRBD1 (5 bases). Germline V gene data show CDR1 as ENHRY and CDR2 as SYGVKD. V was pared by 11 bases and J by 2 bases, with 12 bases between. The CDR3 runs to 12 residues. CDR3 DNA: TGTGCCTCAAAAGACAGTCAAGAGACCCAGTACTTC. Protein: CASKDSQETQYF.

The V call is TRBV12-3 or TRBV12-4, the J call TRBJ1-5; D gene unclear. Trimming stripped 1 base from V and 1 base from J, with 5 bases between. CDR3 length equals 14 residues. DNA of the CDR3: TGTGCCAGCAGTTTAGGTCGAAGCAATCAGCCCCAGCATTTT. Protein product: CASSLGRSNQPQHF.

The sample holds one count of this clonotype. Just one base apart from a much larger clone, this may be a read error. This chain uses TRBV28 with TRBJ2-2, with 8 bases lining up with TRBD2. This CDR3 is 14 amino acids long. CDR1 and CDR2 from the germline V gene are MDHEN and SYDVKM. CDR3 protein: CASSPTSAAGVLFF. In DNA, the CDR3 is TGTGCCAGCAGTCCGACTAGCGCGGCCGGGGTGCTGTTTTTT.

This CDR3 is CASSVVGGGSSSYEQYF. CDR3 in DNA: TGTGCCAGCAGTGTCGTGGGAGGGGGATCAAGCTCCTACGAGCAGTACTTC. V and J are TRBV7-2 and TRBJ2-7; the D gene is possibly TRBD2 (7 bases). CDR3 size: 17 residues. V lost 6 bases and J lost 0, with 21 bases in between. Germline V gene sequence: CDR1 SGHTA, CDR2 FQGNSA.

This clonotype was counted ten times or more. This sequence joins TRBV7-8 and TRBJ2-7; 14 positions match TRBD2. V lost 5 bases and J lost 9; bases outside the gene matches: 9. This CDR3 has 15 residues. Per the germline V gene, CDR1 is SGHVS and CDR2 is FQNEAQ. The CDR3 DNA reads TGTGCCAGCAGCCTAGGGACTAGCGGGAGTATTGGGCAGTACTTC. The encoded protein is CASSLGTSGSIGQYF.

The chain joins TRBV19 to TRBJ2-3, with TRBD2 matching over 13 bases. This CDR3 is 16 amino acids long. CDR1 and CDR2 from the germline V gene are LNHDA and SQIVND (reference sequence). After removal of 4 bases from V and 1 base from J, the junction contained 2 bases not matched to a gene. CDR3 residues: CASSTGTSGGTDTQYF. The CDR3 DNA is TGTGCCAGTAGTACCGGGACTAGCGGGGGCACAGATACGCAGTATTTT.

V gene TRBV20-1 combines with J gene TRBJ1-4, with a weak D call TRBD1 (6 bases). Between the trimmed V and J ends, which lost 5 bases and 8 bases, there was a span of 15 bases. The CDR3 runs to 13 residues. From germline, CDR1 is DFQATT and CDR2 SNEGSKA (reference sequence). CDR3 DNA: TGCAGTGCTGAAGGACAGCGGGAAGAAAAACTGTTTTTT. Encoded protein: CSAEGQREEKLFF.

J is TRBJ2-5 and V is TRBV15, with D maybe TRBD1 (6 bases). CDR3 length: 14 residues. Germline assignment: CDR1 LNHNV and CDR2 YYDKDF (reference sequence). The V end was cut by 4 bases, the J end by 1 base, with 10 bases between. CDR3 DNA: TGTGCCACCAGCAAAGGGGACACCCAAGAGACCCAGTACTTC. Protein: CATSKGDTQETQYF.

The chain uses TRBV5-1 and TRBJ1-4; perhaps TRBD1 as D (6 bases). CDR3 length equals 15 residues. CDR1 and CDR2 (germline): SGHRS, YFSETQ. Trimming cost V 5 bases and J 7 bases, with 18 bases left between them. The CDR3 DNA is TGCGCCAGCAGACAAACAGGGAAGGGTATTGAAAAACTGTTTTTT. This gives the protein CASRQTGKGIEKLFF.

This clonotype was seen once. The chain joins TRBV15 to TRBJ2-1; 15 bases map to TRBD2. The CDR3 contains 19 residues. J gave up 0 bases and V 5 bases, and 8 bases lay outside the gene matches. Germline lookup yields CDR1 LNHNV and CDR2 YYDKDF (reference sequence). The DNA of the CDR3 is TGTGCCACCAGCCGCGGGACTAGCGGGGGGCGATCCTCCTACAATGAGCAGTTCTTC. Encoded protein: CATSRGTSGGRSSYNEQFF.

The chain carries TRBV25-1 and TRBJ2-5; D perhaps matches TRBD1 (6 bases). The CDR3 loop spans 13 amino acids. The V gene lost 9 bases and the J gene lost 4 bases, with 15 bases spanning the gap. CDR1 is MGHDK and CDR2 is SYGVNS in the germline V gene. CDR3 bases: TGTGCCAGTGCTCCGCAGGGGCCAGAGACCCAGTACTTC. Amino acid sequence: CASAPQGPETQYF.

This rearrangement joins TRBV7-9 to TRBJ2-7; the D gene is possibly TRBD2 (7 bases). Germline-derived CDR1 and CDR2 are SEHNR and FQNEAQ (reference sequence). The V end lost 6 bases, the J end lost 7 bases, and 19 bases lay between the germline ends. This CDR3 comprises 14 residues. In nucleotides, the CDR3 is TGTGCCAGCAGACGTCCAAGGGGGGGGCATGAGCAGTACTTC. It is translated as CASRRPRGGHEQYF.

The chain employs TRBV29-1 and TRBJ1-1, with 10 positions matching TRBD1. The CDR3 loop spans 13 amino acids. Germline V gene sequence: CDR1 SQVTM, CDR2 ANQGSEA. V lost 4 bases, J lost 11 bases, and 10 bases stayed unmatched. CDR3 bases: TGCAGCGTTGCTGACAGGGGGCTTAGACGGGCTTTCTTT. It codes for CSVADRGLRRAFF. Full variable domain (outside the CDR3, taken from reference TRBV29-1 and TRBJ1-1): SAVISQKPSRDICQRGTSLTIQCQVDSQVTMMFWYRQQPGQSLTLIATANQGSEATYESGFVIDKFPISRPNLTFSTLTVSNMSPEDSSIYLCSVADRGLRRAFFGQGTRLTVV.

This clonotype was seen at least ten times. The gene calls are TRBV4-3 and TRBJ1-6; TRBD1 is a possible D gene (6 bases). Germline V gene sequence: CDR1 LGHNA, CDR2 YSLEER. The CDR3 extends over 15 amino acids. V was pared by 4 bases and J by 14 bases, with 21 bases between. The CDR3 reads CASSLEPGHSTTLHF. The CDR3 nucleotides are TGCGCCAGCAGCCTTGAACCGGGACACTCCACAACCCTCCACTTT.

The chain uses TRBV11-3 and TRBJ2-6; TRBD1 matches 7 bases. The germline gives CDR1 SGHNT, CDR2 YENEEA. The CDR3 has 15 residues. Trimming took 3 bases from V and 1 from J; bases not matched to a gene: 0. The CDR3 sequence: CASSLGQSGANVLTF. DNA for the CDR3: TGTGCCAGCAGCTTGGGACAGTCTGGGGCCAACGTCCTGACTTTC.

This clonotype was observed a few times. This chain links TRBV7-6 with TRBJ2-2, with D unresolved. Trimming removed 0 bases at V and 1 base at J, with 3 bases between. This CDR3 has 14 amino acids. The V gene's germline CDR1 is SGHVS and CDR2 FNYEAQ. The DNA for the CDR3 is TGTGCCAGCAGCTTAGCGGTGAACACCGGGGAGCTGTTTTTT. This sequence encodes CASSLAVNTGELFF.

This clonotype was detected only a few times. This chain joins TRBV30 and TRBJ1-1, with D unresolved. Germline CDR1 and CDR2: GTSNPN and SVGIG (reference sequence). Trimming shortened V by 1 base and J by 10 bases, and 10 bases separated the two germline ends. The CDR3 is made up of 11 amino acids. This CDR3 is CAWSGGGRAFF. The CDR3, as DNA: TGTGCCTGGAGTGGGGGTGGGAGAGCTTTCTTT.

This clonotype was counted only a few times. The chain combines TRBV15 with TRBJ2-5; 7 bases match TRBD2. Looked up from germline, CDR1 is LNHNV and CDR2 is YYDKDF (reference sequence). This CDR3 has 15 amino acids. The trim removed 1 base at V and 14 bases at J, leaving 16 bases unmatched. This CDR3 is CATSRGVRREPALYF. The CDR3 DNA sequence: TGTGCCACCAGCAGAGGGGTCAGGCGGGAGCCTGCCCTCTACTTC.

CDR3 protein: CASSLITAGVAEQYF. Written as DNA, the CDR3 is TGTGCCAGCAGTTTAATAACAGCGGGAGTGGCGGAGCAGTACTTC. This chain connects TRBV6-6 to TRBJ2-7; 8 bases are a match to TRBD2. This CDR3 contains 15 residues. V lost 4 bases to trimming and J lost 7 bases; unmatched junction nucleotides: 12. The germline CDR1 and CDR2 sequences are MNHNY and SVGAGI (reference sequence).

This clonotype has just a few counts. V gene TRBV24-1 combines with J gene TRBJ2-2; D call uncertain. Germline CDR1 and CDR2: KGHDR and SFDVKD. V was cut by 9 bases and J by 3 bases, with 16 bases left in between. The CDR3 covers 15 residues. The CDR3 sequence: CATPCSWLDTGELFF. CDR3 in DNA: TGTGCCACCCCCTGTAGTTGGCTTGACACCGGGGAGCTGTTTTTT.

This clonotype was detected ten times or more. The chain uses TRBV19 and TRBJ1-2; TRBD1 aligns across 7 bases. Germline CDR1 and CDR2: LNHDA and SQIVND (reference sequence). Trimming at V came to 3 bases and at J to 8 bases, leaving 3 bases not matched to a gene. The CDR3 consists of 12 residues. The DNA for the CDR3 is TGTGCCAGTAGTATGGGGGACAGCGGCTACACCTTC. Translation: CASSMGDSGYTF.

There are many counts of this clonotype. The chain combines TRBV2 with TRBJ2-7; D may match TRBD1 or TRBD2 (5 bases each). Deletions cut 0 bases from V and 5 bases from J, with 14 bases between. This CDR3 has 15 residues. Germline V gene data show CDR1 as SNHLY and CDR2 as FYNNEI. The CDR3 DNA sequence: TGTGCCAGCAGTGAAGCGCGAGGGGTATCCCACGAGCAGTACTTC. The encoded protein is CASSEARGVSHEQYF.